This TCR beta chain was documented in a study of cytomegalovirus exposure and HLA in healthy donors. Study-wide findings and caveats: The study flagged some 170 TCR beta chains as cytomegalovirus-associated. Per a later analysis, under 20,000 TCR beta sequences showed association with HLA alleles at 0.05 false discovery rate. Earlier analysis found most TCR beta V segments productive about 90% or about 30% of the time. Some highly shared sequence variants likely arose as a pipeline artifact.

Trimming took off 4 bases at V and 4 bases at J, with 10 bases between the two ends. Germline lookup yields CDR1 SQVTM and CDR2 ANQGSEA. The CDR3 is 12 amino acids. In the PCR, 60 Vbeta and 13 Jbeta primers were used. TCRdb keeps only in-frame clones here, not all; method: immunoSEQ multiplex PCR. Reported are more than 95,000 clones; the ten largest clones contain over 2%. As concerns this clone: Its antigen is currently unknown.

The rearrangement links TRBV29-1 to TRBJ1-2; D is ambiguous. The sequencing input was PBMCs. The source of this sequence is a man aged 35-49 years in good health and CMV-seronegative. DNA of the CDR3: TGCAGCGTTGGCAAGGGAGGCTATGGCTACACCTTC. Translation gives CSVGKGGYGYTF. The full variable domain, rest sourced from reference TRBV29-1 and TRBJ1-2, is SAVISQKPSRDICQRGTSLTIQCQVDSQVTMMFWYRQQPGQSLTLIATANQGSEATYESGFVIDKFPISRPNLTFSTLTVSNMSPEDSSIYLCSVGKGGYGYTFGSGTRLTVV.